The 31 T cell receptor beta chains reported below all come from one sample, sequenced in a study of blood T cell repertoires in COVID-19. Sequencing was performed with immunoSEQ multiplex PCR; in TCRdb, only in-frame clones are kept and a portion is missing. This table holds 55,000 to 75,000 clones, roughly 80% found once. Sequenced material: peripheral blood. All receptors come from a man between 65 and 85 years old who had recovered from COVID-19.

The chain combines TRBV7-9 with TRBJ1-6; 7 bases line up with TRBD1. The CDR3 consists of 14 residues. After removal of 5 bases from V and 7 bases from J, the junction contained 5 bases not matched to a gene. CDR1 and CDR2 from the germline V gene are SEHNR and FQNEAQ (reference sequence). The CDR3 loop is CASSKGALNSPLHF. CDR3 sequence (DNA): TGTGCCAGCAGCAAGGGGGCACTCAATTCACCCCTCCACTTT.

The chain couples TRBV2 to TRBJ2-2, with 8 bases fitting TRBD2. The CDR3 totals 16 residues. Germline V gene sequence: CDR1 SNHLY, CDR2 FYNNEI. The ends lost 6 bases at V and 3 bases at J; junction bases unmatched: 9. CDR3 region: CASRRGGQLDTGELFF. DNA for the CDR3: TGTGCCAGCAGACGGGGGGGCCAATTAGACACCGGGGAGCTGTTTTTT.

CDR3 protein: CASSQYREHNEQFF. CDR3 DNA: TGTGCCAGCAGCCAGTACAGGGAGCACAATGAGCAGTTCTTC. The chain recombines TRBV11-2 with TRBJ2-1, with D tentatively TRBD1 (6 bases). The CDR3 is made up of 14 amino acids. V lost 5 bases and J lost 5, with 13 bases in between. In germline, CDR1 is SGHAT, CDR2 FQNNGV.

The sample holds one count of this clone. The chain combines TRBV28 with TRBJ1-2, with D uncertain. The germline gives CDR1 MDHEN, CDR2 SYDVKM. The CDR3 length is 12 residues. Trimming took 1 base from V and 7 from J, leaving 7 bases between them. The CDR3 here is CASSLSAGGYTF. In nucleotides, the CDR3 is TGTGCCAGCAGTTTATCAGCAGGTGGCTACACCTTC.

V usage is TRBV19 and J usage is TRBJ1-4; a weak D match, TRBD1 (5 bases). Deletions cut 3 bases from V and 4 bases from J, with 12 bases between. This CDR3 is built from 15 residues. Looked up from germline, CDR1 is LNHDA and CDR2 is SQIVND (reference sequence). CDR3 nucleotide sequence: TGTGCCAGTAGTATCGGGGGTCAGAGTAATGAAAAACTGTTTTTT. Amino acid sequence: CASSIGGQSNEKLFF.

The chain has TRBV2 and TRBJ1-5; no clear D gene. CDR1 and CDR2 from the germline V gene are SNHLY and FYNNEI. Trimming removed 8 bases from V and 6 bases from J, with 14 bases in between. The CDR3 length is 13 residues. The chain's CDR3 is CASSGGGSQPQHF. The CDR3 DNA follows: TGTGCCAGCTCCGGCGGAGGGAGTCAGCCCCAGCATTTT.

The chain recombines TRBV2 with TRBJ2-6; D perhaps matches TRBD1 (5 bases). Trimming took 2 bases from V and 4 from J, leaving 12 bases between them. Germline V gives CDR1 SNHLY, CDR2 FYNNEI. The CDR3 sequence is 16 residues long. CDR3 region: CASSEQGNTGANVLTF. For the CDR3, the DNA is TGTGCCAGCAGTGAACAGGGTAATACCGGGGCCAACGTCCTGACTTTC.

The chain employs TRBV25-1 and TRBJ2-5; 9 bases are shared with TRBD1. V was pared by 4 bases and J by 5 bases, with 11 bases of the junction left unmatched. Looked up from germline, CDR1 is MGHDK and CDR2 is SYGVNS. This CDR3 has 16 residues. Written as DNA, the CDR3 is TGTGCCAGCAGTGCTTTGGACAGGGGCAGTGGGGAGACCCAGTACTTC. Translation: CASSALDRGSGETQYF.

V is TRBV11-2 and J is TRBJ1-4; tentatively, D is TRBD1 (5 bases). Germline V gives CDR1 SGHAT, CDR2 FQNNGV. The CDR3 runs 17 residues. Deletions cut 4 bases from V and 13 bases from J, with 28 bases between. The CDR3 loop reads CASSSFPSSDPTGILFF. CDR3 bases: TGTGCCAGCAGCTCGTTCCCTTCGTCCGACCCCACAGGTATACTGTTTTTT. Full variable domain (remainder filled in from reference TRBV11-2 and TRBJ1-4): EAGVAQSPRYKIIEKRQSVAFWCNPISGHATLYWYQQILGQGPKLLIQFQNNGVVDDSQLPKDRFSAERLKGVDSTLKIQPAKLEDSAVYLCASSSFPSSDPTGILFFGSGTQLSVL.

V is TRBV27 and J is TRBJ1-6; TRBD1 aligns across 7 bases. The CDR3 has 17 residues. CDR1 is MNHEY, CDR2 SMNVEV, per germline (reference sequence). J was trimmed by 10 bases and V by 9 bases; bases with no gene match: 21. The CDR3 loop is CASTLKAGGVYGSPLHF. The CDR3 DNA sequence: TGTGCCAGTACTCTTAAGGCAGGGGGAGTCTATGGGTCACCCCTCCACTTT.

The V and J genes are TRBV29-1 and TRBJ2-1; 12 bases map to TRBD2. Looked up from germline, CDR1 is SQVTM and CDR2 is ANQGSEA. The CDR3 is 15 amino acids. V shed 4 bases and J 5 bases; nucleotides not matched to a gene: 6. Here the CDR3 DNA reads TGCAGCGTTGGGGCTAGCGGGGGGGCAGACAATGAGCAGTTCTTC. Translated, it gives CSVGASGGADNEQFF.

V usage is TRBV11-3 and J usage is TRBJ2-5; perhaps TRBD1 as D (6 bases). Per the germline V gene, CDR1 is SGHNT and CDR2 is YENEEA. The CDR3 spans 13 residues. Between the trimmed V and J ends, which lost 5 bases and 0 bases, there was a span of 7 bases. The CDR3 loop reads CASSRQDQETQYF. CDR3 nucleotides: TGTGCCAGCAGCAGACAGGACCAAGAGACCCAGTACTTC.

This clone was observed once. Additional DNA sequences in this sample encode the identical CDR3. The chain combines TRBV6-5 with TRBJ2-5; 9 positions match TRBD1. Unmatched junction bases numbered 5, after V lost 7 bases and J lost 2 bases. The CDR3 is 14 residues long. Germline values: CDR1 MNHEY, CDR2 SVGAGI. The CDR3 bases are TGTGCCAGCAATCGGGACAGGGTACAAGAGACCCAGTACTTC. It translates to CASNRDRVQETQYF.

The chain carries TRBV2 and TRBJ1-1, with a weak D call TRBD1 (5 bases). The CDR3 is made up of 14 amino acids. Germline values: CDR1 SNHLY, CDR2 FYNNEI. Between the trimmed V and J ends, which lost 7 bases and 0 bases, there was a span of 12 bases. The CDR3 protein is CASIEDSLNTEAFF. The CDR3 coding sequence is TGTGCCAGCATAGAAGACAGCTTGAACACTGAAGCTTTCTTT.

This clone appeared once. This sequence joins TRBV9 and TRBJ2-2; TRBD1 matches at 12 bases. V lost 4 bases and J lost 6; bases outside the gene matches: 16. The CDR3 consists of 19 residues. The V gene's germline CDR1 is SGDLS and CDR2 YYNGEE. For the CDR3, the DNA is TGTGCCAGCAGCTTTAGATCGGGACAGGGGGCCGGTGGGGCCGGGGAGCTGTTTTTT. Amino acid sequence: CASSFRSGQGAGGAGELFF.

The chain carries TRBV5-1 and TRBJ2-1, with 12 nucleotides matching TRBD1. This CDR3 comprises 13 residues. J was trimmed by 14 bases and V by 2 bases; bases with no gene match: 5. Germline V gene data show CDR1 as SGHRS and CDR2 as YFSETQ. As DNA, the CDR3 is TGCGCCAGCAGCTTAGGGACAGGGGGCGTTAAGTTCTTC. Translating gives CASSLGTGGVKFF.

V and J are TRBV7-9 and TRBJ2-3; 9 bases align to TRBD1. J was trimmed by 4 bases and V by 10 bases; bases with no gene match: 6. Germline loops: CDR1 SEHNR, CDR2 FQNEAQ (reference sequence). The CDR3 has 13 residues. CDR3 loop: CATGQGRADTQYF. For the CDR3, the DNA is TGTGCCACCGGACAGGGGAGGGCAGATACGCAGTATTTT.

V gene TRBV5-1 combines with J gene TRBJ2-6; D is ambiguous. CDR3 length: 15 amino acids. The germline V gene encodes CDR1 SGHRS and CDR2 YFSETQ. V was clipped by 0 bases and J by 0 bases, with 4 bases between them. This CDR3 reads CASSLGSSGANVLTF. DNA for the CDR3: TGCGCCAGCAGCTTGGGGAGCTCTGGGGCCAACGTCCTGACTTTC.

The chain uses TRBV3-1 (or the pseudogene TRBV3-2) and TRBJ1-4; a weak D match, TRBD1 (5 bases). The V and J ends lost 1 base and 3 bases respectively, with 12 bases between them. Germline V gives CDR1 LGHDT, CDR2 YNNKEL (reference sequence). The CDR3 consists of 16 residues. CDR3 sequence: CASSQGGTGANEKLFF. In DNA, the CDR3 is TGTGCCAGCAGCCAAGGGGGGACGGGAGCTAATGAAAAACTGTTTTTT.

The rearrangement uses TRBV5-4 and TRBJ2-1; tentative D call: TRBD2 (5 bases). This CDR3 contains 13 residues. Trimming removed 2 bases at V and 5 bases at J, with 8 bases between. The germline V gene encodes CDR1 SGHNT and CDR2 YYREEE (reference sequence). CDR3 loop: CASSLVGDNEQFF. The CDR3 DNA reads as TGTGCCAGCAGCTTAGTCGGGGACAATGAGCAGTTCTTC.

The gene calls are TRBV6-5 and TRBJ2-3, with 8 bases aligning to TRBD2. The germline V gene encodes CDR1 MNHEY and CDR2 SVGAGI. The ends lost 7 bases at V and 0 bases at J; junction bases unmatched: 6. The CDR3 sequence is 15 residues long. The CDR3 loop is CASTATSGSTDTQYF. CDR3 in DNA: TGTGCCAGCACCGCCACTAGCGGAAGCACAGATACGCAGTATTTT.

The CDR3 coding sequence is TGTGCCAGCAGCCGACAGGGTTATGGCTACACCTTC. Residues: CASSRQGYGYTF. The rearrangement links TRBV5-6 to TRBJ1-2, with 7 bases fitting TRBD1. The germline gives CDR1 SGHDT, CDR2 YYEEEE. The CDR3 sequence is 12 residues long. V trimming: 4 bases; J trimming: 5 bases; junction bases outside the gene matches: 2.

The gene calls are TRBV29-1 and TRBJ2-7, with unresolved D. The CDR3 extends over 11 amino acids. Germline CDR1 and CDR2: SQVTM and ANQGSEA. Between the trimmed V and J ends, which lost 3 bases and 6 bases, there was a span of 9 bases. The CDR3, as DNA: TGCAGCGTTGATTACGTCGGCGAGCAGTACTTC. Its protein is CSVDYVGEQYF.

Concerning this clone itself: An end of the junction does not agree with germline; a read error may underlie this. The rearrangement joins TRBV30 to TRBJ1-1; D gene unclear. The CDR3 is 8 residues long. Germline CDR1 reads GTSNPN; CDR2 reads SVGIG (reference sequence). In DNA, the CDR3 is TGTGCCTGGAGTTCGGGAGCCTTT. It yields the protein CAWSSGAF.

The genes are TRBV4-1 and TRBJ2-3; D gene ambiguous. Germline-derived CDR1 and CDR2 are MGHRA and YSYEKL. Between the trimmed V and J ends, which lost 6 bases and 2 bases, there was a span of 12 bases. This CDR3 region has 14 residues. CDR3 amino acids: CASREAPNTDTQYF. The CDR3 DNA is TGCGCCAGCAGGGAAGCGCCCAACACAGATACGCAGTATTTT.

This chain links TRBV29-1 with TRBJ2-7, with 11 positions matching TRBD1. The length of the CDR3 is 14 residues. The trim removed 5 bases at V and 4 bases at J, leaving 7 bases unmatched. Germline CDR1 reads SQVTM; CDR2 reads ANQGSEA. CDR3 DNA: TGCAGCGTTACCGGACAGGGGGCGCTTTACGAGCAGTACTTC. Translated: CSVTGQGALYEQYF.

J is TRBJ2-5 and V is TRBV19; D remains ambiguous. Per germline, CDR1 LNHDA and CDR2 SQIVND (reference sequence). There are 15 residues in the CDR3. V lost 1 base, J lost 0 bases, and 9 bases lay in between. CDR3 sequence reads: CASSIGQVHQETQYF. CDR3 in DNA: TGTGCCAGTAGTATAGGTCAGGTCCACCAAGAGACCCAGTACTTC.

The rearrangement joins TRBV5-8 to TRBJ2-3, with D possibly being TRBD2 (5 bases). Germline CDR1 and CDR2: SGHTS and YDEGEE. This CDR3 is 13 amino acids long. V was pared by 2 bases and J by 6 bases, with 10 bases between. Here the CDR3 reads CASSLRTYDTQYF. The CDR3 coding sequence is TGTGCCAGCAGCTTACGGACTTACGATACGCAGTATTTT.

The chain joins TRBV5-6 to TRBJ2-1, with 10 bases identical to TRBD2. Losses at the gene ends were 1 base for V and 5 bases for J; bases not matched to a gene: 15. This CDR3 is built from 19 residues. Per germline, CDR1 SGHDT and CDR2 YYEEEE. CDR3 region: CASSLLSGGDLWSHNEQFF. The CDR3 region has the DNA TGTGCCAGCAGCTTGTTAAGCGGGGGGGACCTTTGGTCGCACAATGAGCAGTTCTTC.

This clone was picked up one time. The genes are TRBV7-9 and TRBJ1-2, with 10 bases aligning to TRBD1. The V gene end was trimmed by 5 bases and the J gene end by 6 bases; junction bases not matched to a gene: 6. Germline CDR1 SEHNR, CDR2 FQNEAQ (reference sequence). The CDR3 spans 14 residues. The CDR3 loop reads CASSRETGGDGYTF. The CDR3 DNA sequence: TGTGCCAGCAGCCGAGAGACAGGGGGCGATGGCTACACCTTC.

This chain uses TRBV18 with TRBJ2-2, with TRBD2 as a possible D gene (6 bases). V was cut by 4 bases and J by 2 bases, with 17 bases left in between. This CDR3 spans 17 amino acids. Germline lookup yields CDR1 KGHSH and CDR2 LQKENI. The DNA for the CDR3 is TGTGCCAGCTCACTCCTCTCCTCGGGAGAAAACACCGGGGAGCTGTTTTTT. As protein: CASSLLSSGENTGELFF. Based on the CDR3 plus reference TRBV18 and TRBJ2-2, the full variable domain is NAGVMQNPRHLVRRRGQEARLRCSPMKGHSHVYWYRQLPEEGLKFMVYLQKENIIDESGMPKERFSAEFPKEGPSILRIQQVVRGDSAAYFCASSLLSSGENTGELFFGEGSRLTVL.